This T cell receptor (beta chain) was recovered during a study of shared clonotypes between healthy human individuals. Study-level points and caveats: Sample collection involved blood only; tissue repertoires are likely different.

Each subset's genomic DNA was shared equally among a number of immunoSEQ plates. The table came from immunoSEQ multiplex PCR; TCRdb's copy has only in-frame clones and leaves some out. Among around 500,000 clones listed, more than 75% were seen once. Germline V gene lookup returns CDR1 MDHEN and CDR2 SYDVKM. V shed 3 bases and J 3 bases; nucleotides not matched to a gene: 9. The CDR3 extends over 16 amino acids. Of note for this clone: Its antigen is not known.

There were no recent acute infections or vaccinations among the donors, who were healthy HIV-negative adults. When samples were unsorted, 85 million to 95 million PBMCs were used for genomic DNA. Material for sequencing was PBMCs. This receptor was identified in a woman in her 40s in good health. Some clones in this sample may be carry-over from other donors' samples. This chain uses TRBV28 with TRBJ2-7, with 9 bases lining up with TRBD1. The CDR3 sequence: CASSLGQGFLRYEQYF. The CDR3 DNA sequence: TGTGCCAGCAGTTTGGGACAGGGTTTCCTACGCTACGAGCAGTACTTC.